The 30 T cell receptor beta chains presented below share a single source sample, sequenced in a study of T cell repertoires in cytomegalovirus infection (dated by TCRdb to about 2019). The sample was run on an Illumina HiSeq 1500. Through fastp at Q25 and MiXCR, TCRdb rebuilt clones from the public reads, retaining in-frame beta chains. Rows matching on CDR3 protein sequence are summarized as one entry with the most common DNA and genes. This sample is represented by about 460,000 distinct CDR3 sequences; around 11% of them were singletons. Roughly 10% of the sample is taken by the ten largest. Sequenced sample: PBMCs. These receptors were taken from a human donor in good health (CMV status not recorded). Some clones in this sample may be carry-over from other donors' samples.

Only a few counts were recorded for this clonotype. This chain joins TRBV29-1 and TRBJ2-1; D unresolved. Per the germline V gene, CDR1 is SQVTM and CDR2 is ANQGSEA. CDR3 size: 12 residues. The germline V and J ends were trimmed by 6 bases and 12 bases, with 18 bases remaining between them. In DNA, the CDR3 is TGCAGCGTCGCTTATGGTGGGCTAGGGCAGTTCTTC. This codes for CSVAYGGLGQFF.

This clonotype came up many times. The chain has TRBV7-9 and TRBJ2-7; 10 positions agree with TRBD2. The CDR3 covers 15 residues. V lost 5 bases to trimming and J lost 3 bases; unmatched junction nucleotides: 7. The germline gives CDR1 SEHNR, CDR2 FQNEAQ (reference sequence). The CDR3 DNA reads TGTGCCAGCAGCAAAACTAGCGGGGAACTCTACGAGCAGTACTTC. It specifies CASSKTSGELYEQYF.

At least ten counts were recorded for this clonotype. V and J are TRBV5-1 and TRBJ2-5, with a possible D match to TRBD2 (6 bases). CDR1 is SGHRS and CDR2 is YFSETQ in the germline V gene. CDR3 length: 14 amino acids. Trimming left V 1 base short and J 1 base short, with 8 bases between. DNA of the CDR3: TGCGCCAGCAGCTTGCGGGGGAGCCAAGAGACCCAGTACTTC. Translating it yields CASSLRGSQETQYF.

This clonotype was counted between two and nine times. The chain couples TRBV6-2 or TRBV6-3 to TRBJ2-7, with 11 bases identical to TRBD2. Germline V lookup: CDR1 MNHEY, CDR2 SVGEGT. The CDR3 runs to 20 residues. Trimming cost V 0 bases and J 1 base; bases outside gene matches: 14. The CDR3 region is CASSYSSPSGRSVASYEQYF. The CDR3 nucleotides are TGTGCCAGCAGTTACTCGTCGCCTAGCGGGAGGTCGGTCGCGTCCTACGAGCAGTACTTC.

The sample holds many counts of this clonotype. This chain connects TRBV12-5 to TRBJ2-3; TRBD1 matches 8 bases. The CDR3 is made up of 18 amino acids. Germline CDR1 reads LGHNT; CDR2 reads FRNRAP. The junction had 11 bases not matched to a gene; V was cut back by 2 bases and J by 1 base. The CDR3 here is CASGLTLSTGAGTDTQYF. CDR3 DNA: TGTGCTAGTGGTTTGACCTTGTCGACAGGGGCTGGCACAGATACGCAGTATTTT.

The J gene is TRBJ2-3, the V gene TRBV5-1, with D uncertain. This CDR3 has 14 amino acids. Trimming stripped 0 bases from V and 2 bases from J, with 7 bases between. Germline CDR1 is SGHRS and CDR2 is YFSETQ. The CDR3 sequence is CASSLAQNTDTQYF. The DNA of the CDR3 is TGCGCCAGCAGCTTGGCCCAAAACACAGATACGCAGTATTTT.

The rearrangement uses TRBV20-1 and TRBJ2-1; TRBD2 matches 10 bases. The V segment lost 5 bases and the J segment 7 bases; nucleotides outside the gene matches: 5. The germline CDR1 and CDR2 sequences are DFQATT and SNEGSKA (reference sequence). CDR3 size: 13 residues. DNA of the CDR3: TGCAGTGCTCCTCCTAGCGGGGGTAATGAGCAGTTCTTC. Amino acids: CSAPPSGGNEQFF.

Comments on this clonotype: A read error may explain this, as a much larger clone is one base away. V is TRBV12-3 or TRBV12-4 and J is TRBJ1-2, with no clear D. The CDR3 has 10 residues. The CDR3 DNA is TGTGCCAGCAGTTTAACTGGCTCCACCTTC. Protein: CASSLTGSTF.

V and J are TRBV19 and TRBJ1-1; no clear D. Germline CDR1 and CDR2: LNHDA and SQIVND (reference sequence). CDR3 length: 13 amino acids. Trimming removed 8 bases at V and 4 bases at J, with 14 bases between. The CDR3, as DNA: TGTGCCAGTTCGGACGGCTGGGGCACTGAAGCTTTCTTT. This gives the protein CASSDGWGTEAFF.

This chain joins TRBV19 and TRBJ1-1; 7 bases are a match to TRBD1. The CDR3 is made up of 15 amino acids. V shed 2 bases, J shed 6 bases, and the junction held 9 bases outside the gene matches. CDR1 LNHDA and CDR2 SQIVND come from the germline V gene (reference sequence). CDR3 amino acids: CASSISAGGWAEAFF. DNA of the CDR3: TGTGCCAGTAGTATATCGGCAGGGGGGTGGGCTGAAGCTTTCTTT. The full variable domain, its missing parts supplied by reference TRBV19 and TRBJ1-1, is DGGITQSPKYLFRKEGQNVTLSCEQNLNHDAMYWYRQDPGQGLRLIYYSQIVNDFQKGDIAEGYSVSREKKESFPLTVTSAQKNPTAFYLCASSISAGGWAEAFFGQGTRLTVV.

Many counts were recorded for this clonotype. The chain combines TRBV20-1 with TRBJ2-1, with 9 bases that match TRBD2. The CDR3 is 19 residues long. Germline values: CDR1 DFQATT, CDR2 SNEGSKA (reference sequence). The junction had 18 bases not matched to a gene; V was cut back by 1 base and J by 5 bases. The CDR3 nucleotides read TGCAGTGCTAGAGTGGGGATTCGGACTAGCGAGCGAAGAAACAATGAGCAGTTCTTC. It translates to CSARVGIRTSERRNNEQFF.

This clonotype has at least ten counts. CDR3 nucleotide sequence: TGCAGCGTTTCGGGGGGTACGGAGACCCAGTACTTC. It specifies CSVSGGTETQYF. V is TRBV29-1 and J is TRBJ2-5, with 7 nucleotides matching TRBD2. The V and J ends lost 5 bases and 5 bases, in that order; junction bases with no gene match: 5. Germline V CDR1 and CDR2: SQVTM, ANQGSEA. CDR3 size: 12 residues.

V gene TRBV10-3 combines with J gene TRBJ2-3, with a tentative D call TRBD2 (5 bases). The CDR3 consists of 12 residues. Trimming took 3 bases from V and 9 from J, leaving 10 bases between them. Germline assignment: CDR1 ENHRY and CDR2 SYGVKD. The CDR3 DNA sequence: TGTGCCATCAGTGATCTGAGGGAGACGCAGTATTTT. Protein product: CAISDLRETQYF.

The CDR3 spells CASSQDSRDYGYTF. DNA of the CDR3: TGTGCCAGCAGCCAAGATTCCAGGGACTATGGCTACACCTTC. The rearrangement joins TRBV4-2 to TRBJ1-2, with a tentative D call TRBD1 (5 bases). Germline loops: CDR1 LGHNA, CDR2 YNFKEQ. Trimming took 0 bases from V and 3 from J, leaving 8 bases between them. This CDR3 spans 14 amino acids.

This clonotype has just a few counts. The chain combines TRBV20-1 with TRBJ2-3; D gene ambiguous. This CDR3 is 8 amino acids long. Looked up from germline, CDR1 is DFQATT and CDR2 is SNEGSKA (reference sequence). V was pared by 6 bases and J by 5 bases, with 0 bases between. The CDR3 reads CSADTQYF. In nucleotides, the CDR3 is TGCAGTGCAGATACGCAGTATTTT.

This clonotype was seen many times. CDR3 sequence reads: CASSFTGGSTDTQYF. CDR3 nucleotides: TGTGCCAGCAGTTTTACGGGAGGCAGCACAGATACGCAGTATTTT. This chain links TRBV28 with TRBJ2-3; 7 positions agree with TRBD2. Looked up from germline, CDR1 is MDHEN and CDR2 is SYDVKM. The ends lost 3 bases at V and 0 bases at J; junction bases unmatched: 3. CDR3 length equals 15 residues.

This clonotype was detected only a few times. This sequence joins TRBV7-6 and TRBJ2-2, with D unresolved. V dropped 0 bases and J dropped 3 bases, with 8 bases sitting between them. CDR3 length equals 15 residues. Germline V gene sequence: CDR1 SGHVS, CDR2 FNYEAQ. The CDR3 spells CASSLARKDTGELFF. CDR3 nucleotide sequence: TGTGCCAGCAGCTTAGCGCGAAAGGACACCGGGGAGCTGTTTTTT.

This clonotype was counted many times. The V gene is TRBV24-1, the J gene TRBJ2-1; D call uncertain. CDR3 length equals 12 residues. The V and J ends lost 3 bases and 8 bases respectively, with 7 bases between them. Germline V gene lookup returns CDR1 KGHDR and CDR2 SFDVKD. CDR3 protein: CATSDLPDEQFF. The CDR3 bases are TGTGCCACCAGTGATCTACCGGATGAGCAGTTCTTC.

The chain has TRBV20-1 and TRBJ1-4; D ambiguous. Per germline, CDR1 DFQATT and CDR2 SNEGSKA (reference sequence). V gave up 2 bases and J gave up 8 bases, with 15 bases separating them. CDR3 size: 14 residues. The DNA for the CDR3 is TGCAGTGCTAGAAGTGGTCTCAGAAGAGAAAAACTGTTTTTT. Its translation is CSARSGLRREKLFF.

The V gene is TRBV20-1, the J gene TRBJ2-1; TRBD1 aligns across 12 bases. In germline, CDR1 is DFQATT, CDR2 SNEGSKA (reference sequence). The CDR3 is 17 amino acids. After removal of 1 base from V and 0 bases from J, the junction contained 4 bases not matched to a gene. The CDR3 region has the DNA TGCAGTGCTAGAGCCGGGACAGGGGGCCTCTCCTACAATGAGCAGTTCTTC. The encoded protein is CSARAGTGGLSYNEQFF.

This clonotype was seen repeatedly, ten times or more. V gene TRBV9 combines with J gene TRBJ2-3; TRBD1 matches 7 bases. Germline CDR1 is SGDLS and CDR2 is YYNGEE. This CDR3 is built from 15 residues. Losses at the gene ends were 4 bases for V and 5 bases for J; bases not matched to a gene: 10. In DNA form, the CDR3 reads TGTGCCAGCAGCTTACGACAGGGTGGTTTAGATACGCAGTATTTT. It codes for CASSLRQGGLDTQYF. Together with reference TRBV9 and TRBJ2-3, the CDR3 gives the full variable domain: DSGVTQTPKHLITATGQRVTLRCSPRSGDLSVYWYQQSLDQGLQFLIQYYNGEERAKGNILERFSAQQFPDLHSELNLSSLELGDSALYFCASSLRQGGLDTQYFGPGTRLTVL.

The V gene is TRBV20-1, the J gene TRBJ1-6; TRBD1 aligns across 9 bases. Looked up from germline, CDR1 is DFQATT and CDR2 is SNEGSKA (reference sequence). V shed 7 bases and J 5 bases; nucleotides not matched to a gene: 6. This CDR3 is built from 14 residues. The DNA for the CDR3 is TGCAGTGTTCCCTGGACAGGGGATAATTCACCCCTCCACTTT. It yields the protein CSVPWTGDNSPLHF.

This chain joins TRBV20-1 and TRBJ2-3; D is unclear. Trimming shortened V by 2 bases and J by 5 bases, and 8 bases separated the two germline ends. The CDR3 length is 12 residues. Germline CDR1 and CDR2: DFQATT and SNEGSKA (reference sequence). CDR3 sequence: CSARFMIDTQYF. CDR3 DNA sequence: TGCAGTGCTAGATTCATGATAGATACGCAGTATTTT.

This clonotype was seen at least ten times. The rearrangement joins TRBV18 to TRBJ2-7; no firm D call. This CDR3 has 13 amino acids. V lost 3 bases and J 1 base, leaving 7 bases between the germline ends. The germline V gene has CDR1 KGHSH and CDR2 LQKENI. The CDR3 here is CASSPSQSYEQYF. CDR3 DNA sequence: TGTGCCAGCTCACCGTCACAGTCCTACGAGCAGTACTTC. Full variable domain (rest looked up from reference TRBV18 and TRBJ2-7): NAGVMQNPRHLVRRRGQEARLRCSPMKGHSHVYWYRQLPEEGLKFMVYLQKENIIDESGMPKERFSAEFPKEGPSILRIQQVVRGDSAAYFCASSPSQSYEQYFGPGTRLTVT.

This clonotype was seen many times. This chain links TRBV19 with TRBJ1-1; D gene uncertain. From germline, CDR1 is LNHDA and CDR2 SQIVND (reference sequence). The CDR3 consists of 13 residues. V was cut by 1 base and J by 1 base, with 4 bases left in between. The CDR3 loop is CASSIVRNTEAFF. CDR3 bases: TGTGCCAGTAGTATAGTAAGGAACACTGAAGCTTTCTTT.

The chain couples TRBV20-1 to TRBJ2-2; no clear D. The CDR3 is 13 residues long. V lost 3 bases and J 3 bases, leaving 8 bases between the germline ends. CDR1 and CDR2 (germline): DFQATT, SNEGSKA (reference sequence). CDR3 loop: CSARGLHTGELFF. The CDR3 coding sequence is TGCAGTGCTAGGGGGTTACACACCGGGGAGCTGTTTTTT.

This clonotype was seen many times. The chain has TRBV12-3 or TRBV12-4 and TRBJ1-5; 7 bases are shared with TRBD1. The CDR3 length is 14 residues. J was trimmed by 7 bases and V by 3 bases; bases with no gene match: 6. In nucleotides, the CDR3 is TGTGCCAGCAGTTTTACAGGGGTCGGGCAGCCCCAGCATTTT. Protein sequence: CASSFTGVGQPQHF.

This clonotype has a count of ten or more. This rearrangement joins TRBV7-3 to TRBJ2-5; D may be TRBD1 or TRBD2 (5 bases each). CDR1 and CDR2 (germline): SGHTA, FQGTGA. There are 15 residues in the CDR3. Trimming removed 5 bases at V and 5 bases at J, with 18 bases between. CDR3 residues: CASSPGQGHVETQYF. CDR3 DNA sequence: TGTGCCAGCAGCCCGGGGCAGGGCCACGTTGAGACCCAGTACTTC.

The chain has TRBV19 and TRBJ2-3; 9 bases align to TRBD2. CDR1 is LNHDA and CDR2 is SQIVND in the germline V gene (reference sequence). The V segment lost 1 base and the J segment 8 bases; nucleotides outside the gene matches: 13. This CDR3 has 17 residues. In DNA, the CDR3 is TGTGCCAGTAGTATAGCCGGCGGGAGGGCCGGGTGGGGTACGCAGTATTTT. Its translation: CASSIAGGRAGWGTQYF.

This clonotype showed up many times. The V gene is TRBV27, the J gene TRBJ2-7; D is perhaps TRBD2 (5 bases). The CDR3 length is 14 residues. CDR1 is MNHEY and CDR2 is SMNVEV in the germline V gene (reference sequence). The V end lost 4 bases, the J end lost 0 bases, and 10 bases lay between the germline ends. The CDR3 region is CASSSWESSYEQYF. As DNA, the CDR3 is TGTGCCAGCAGTTCATGGGAGAGCTCCTACGAGCAGTACTTC.